The 13 T cell receptor beta chains below all came from one sample that was sequenced in a study of blood T cell repertoires in COVID-19 (dated by TCRdb to the early 2020s). Library generation was performed with the immunoSEQ multiplex PCR assay. The immuneACCESS repertoire file appears here via TCRdb, limited to in-frame rearrangements. These files lack a portion of the clones; in checked studies, under half of the deficit traces to unresolved V genes, and the cause of the others is not known. Within this sample are around 620,000 clones, with around 90% of them counted one time only. The ten largest make up approximately 0.25% of the sample. Sample: peripheral blood. These receptors all come from a woman aged 18 to 35 with acute or convalescent COVID-19.

In the case of this clone: Relative to the germline gene, one junction end is altered; a read error may explain this. The chain carries TRBV6-5 and TRBJ2-2; D is uncertain. The CDR3 extends over 15 amino acids. Germline loops: CDR1 MNHEY, CDR2 SVGAGI. CDR3 coding DNA: TGTGCCAGCACTTACCTTATCACGGAGAGCGGGGAGCTGTTTTTT. Protein product: CASTYLITESGELFF.

The chain links TRBV12-3 or TRBV12-4 to TRBJ2-1; D remains unclear. The CDR3 covers 13 residues. V lost 5 bases to trimming and J lost 4 bases, with 9 bases between them. The CDR3 bases are TGTGCCAGCAGTCCCGCCTATTACAATGAGCAGTTCTTC. This gives the protein CASSPAYYNEQFF.

The chain employs TRBV6-5 and TRBJ1-3; D is possibly TRBD1 (5 bases). The CDR3 runs 14 residues. V lost 7 bases, J lost 0 bases, and 10 bases lay in between. From germline, CDR1 is MNHEY and CDR2 SVGAGI. Here the CDR3 reads CASTEQVSGNTIYF. CDR3 DNA sequence: TGTGCCAGCACCGAACAGGTCTCTGGAAACACCATATATTTT.

This sequence joins TRBV2 and TRBJ1-1; D gene uncertain. V lost 6 bases and J lost 5, with 7 bases in between. The CDR3 is made up of 11 amino acids. The V gene's germline CDR1 is SNHLY and CDR2 FYNNEI. The CDR3 here is CASRRWTEAFF. The CDR3 region has the DNA TGTGCCAGCAGGCGGTGGACTGAAGCTTTCTTT.

The rearrangement joins TRBV5-1 to TRBJ1-4; perhaps TRBD1 as D (6 bases). CDR1 is SGHRS, CDR2 YFSETQ, per germline. The V end lost 1 base, the J end lost 3 bases, and 16 bases lay between the germline ends. This CDR3 region has 17 residues. CDR3 in amino acids: CASSLRGTGTANEKLFF. DNA for the CDR3: TGCGCCAGCAGCTTGAGGGGGACGGGCACGGCTAATGAAAAACTGTTTTTT.

This chain connects TRBV27 to TRBJ1-1; a weak D match, TRBD1 (6 bases). V was pared by 1 base and J by 8 bases, with 11 bases between. Germline assignment: CDR1 MNHEY and CDR2 SMNVEV (reference sequence). The CDR3 totals 13 residues. CDR3 sequence reads: CASSLWGGLEAFF. The CDR3 DNA sequence: TGTGCCAGCAGTTTATGGGGGGGCTTGGAAGCTTTCTTT.

The chain carries TRBV6-6 and TRBJ1-5; possible D gene TRBD1, 5 bases. This CDR3 region has 13 residues. The germline gives CDR1 MNHNY, CDR2 SVGAGI (reference sequence). V shed 8 bases and J shed 4 bases, with 12 bases lying between them. The CDR3 loop is CASRDGGNQPQHF. CDR3 nucleotide sequence: TGTGCCAGCCGAGATGGGGGGAATCAGCCCCAGCATTTT.

This clone came up a few times. The rearrangement links TRBV18 to TRBJ2-3; D gene ambiguous. The CDR3 is 14 residues long. The ends were cut back, 3 bases at V and 2 bases at J, with 9 bases in the middle. Germline-derived CDR1 and CDR2 are KGHSH and LQKENI. In DNA form, the CDR3 reads TGTGCCAGCTCACCGACCGGAGTCACAGATACGCAGTATTTT. Protein product: CASSPTGVTDTQYF.

V usage is TRBV19 and J usage is TRBJ1-4; D is ambiguous. The V gene's germline CDR1 is LNHDA and CDR2 SQIVND (reference sequence). V was shortened by 1 base and J by 3 bases, with 9 bases between the two germline ends. CDR3 length: 15 residues. CDR3 nucleotide sequence: TGTGCCAGTAGTATAGGCCGGGTGGCTAATGAAAAACTGTTTTTT. Amino acid sequence: CASSIGRVANEKLFF.

V and J are TRBV6-4 and TRBJ1-1; the match to TRBD1 covers 7 bases. J gave up 1 base and V 6 bases, and 8 bases lay outside the gene matches. This CDR3 region has 15 residues. The germline CDR1 and CDR2 sequences are MRHNA and SNTAGT. CDR3 amino acids: CASSENRGGNTEAFF. CDR3 sequence (DNA): TGTGCCAGCAGCGAAAACAGGGGTGGGAACACTGAAGCTTTCTTT.

V is TRBV6-1 and J is TRBJ1-6, with 9 bases fitting TRBD1. CDR3 size: 15 residues. V gave up 5 bases and J gave up 4 bases; unmatched junction bases: 3. Germline lookup yields CDR1 MNHNS and CDR2 SASEGT. The DNA of the CDR3 is TGTGCCAGCAGTCTCGGACAGGGGTATAATTCACCCCTCCACTTT. This codes for CASSLGQGYNSPLHF.

The V gene is TRBV12-5, the J gene TRBJ1-1, with a weak D call TRBD1 (6 bases). Trimming took 1 base from V and 9 from J, leaving 12 bases between them. The CDR3 has 13 amino acids. Per the germline V gene, CDR1 is LGHNT and CDR2 is FRNRAP. This CDR3 is CASGLGRQGKAFF. CDR3 DNA sequence: TGTGCTAGTGGTTTGGGGAGGCAGGGGAAAGCTTTCTTT.

The chain is built from TRBV29-1 and TRBJ2-1, with no clear D. V lost 1 base to trimming and J lost 4 bases, with 8 bases between them. The CDR3 is 13 residues long. Germline loops: CDR1 SQVTM, CDR2 ANQGSEA. The CDR3 coding sequence is TGCAGCGTTGAAGGGGCCGGATACAATGAGCAGTTCTTC. It is translated as CSVEGAGYNEQFF.